These 11 T cell receptor beta chains share one sample of origin, sequenced in a study of blood T cell repertoires in COVID-19. TCRdb keeps only in-frame clones here, not all; method: immunoSEQ multiplex PCR. The sample lists 95,000 to 110,000 clones, around 84% occurring once. Sequencing was carried out using peripheral blood. The receptors here all came from a man aged 60 to 75 with acute or convalescent COVID-19.

V and J are TRBV14 and TRBJ1-1; D not certain. With 1 base removed from V and 0 bases from J, the gap between germline ends came to 12 bases. The CDR3 spans 16 residues. The germline CDR1 and CDR2 sequences are SGHDN and FVKESK. The CDR3 region has the DNA TGTGCCAGCAGCCAAGTTTGGTCACAGATGAACACTGAAGCTTTCTTT. The encoded protein is CASSQVWSQMNTEAFF.

This chain uses TRBV3-1 (or the pseudogene TRBV3-2) with TRBJ2-1; possibly TRBD2 for D (6 bases). The CDR3 spans 15 residues. Looked up from germline, CDR1 is LGHDT and CDR2 is YNNKEL (reference sequence). With 4 bases removed from V and 9 bases from J, the gap between germline ends came to 19 bases. Written as DNA, the CDR3 is TGTGCCAGCAGCCGGCAAAAAGCGGGTTTCCGTGAGCAGTTCTTC. It specifies CASSRQKAGFREQFF.

Comments on this clone: Other nucleotide sequences in the sample specify the same CDR3. In nucleotides, the CDR3 is TGTGCCAGCTCACCGCAGGGGGAGACCCAGTACTTC. Encoded protein: CASSPQGETQYF. J is TRBJ2-5 and V is TRBV18; possibly TRBD1 for D (6 bases). Trimming stripped 3 bases from V and 5 bases from J, with 7 bases between. CDR3 size: 12 residues. Per the germline V gene, CDR1 is KGHSH and CDR2 is LQKENI. Complete variable domain (other parts from reference TRBV18 and TRBJ2-5): NAGVMQNPRHLVRRRGQEARLRCSPMKGHSHVYWYRQLPEEGLKFMVYLQKENIIDESGMPKERFSAEFPKEGPSILRIQQVVRGDSAAYFCASSPQGETQYFGPGTRLLVL.

This rearrangement joins TRBV7-8 to TRBJ1-4, with D uncertain. V lost 2 bases, J lost 6 bases, and 7 bases lay in between. The germline V gene encodes CDR1 SGHVS and CDR2 FQNEAQ. This CDR3 has 13 amino acids. The CDR3 loop is CASSLLVDEKLFF. The CDR3 DNA sequence: TGTGCCAGCAGCTTATTAGTGGATGAAAAACTGTTTTTT.

The chain joins TRBV6-2 or TRBV6-3 to TRBJ2-7; possible D gene TRBD2, 6 bases. Trimming took off 4 bases at V and 5 bases at J, with 15 bases between the two ends. Looked up from germline, CDR1 is MNHEY and CDR2 is SVGEGT. CDR3 length: 14 residues. The CDR3 region has the DNA TGTGCCAGCAGTTCTTATTTACGCGGGGACGAGCAGTACGTC. Protein: CASSSYLRGDEQYV.

This chain connects TRBV7-3 to TRBJ1-2; D call uncertain. Trimming took off 1 base at V and 6 bases at J, with 12 bases between the two ends. This CDR3 spans 14 amino acids. Germline CDR1 SGHTA, CDR2 FQGTGA. Here the CDR3 reads CASSLRSQNDGYTF. The CDR3 DNA sequence: TGTGCCAGCAGCTTAAGGTCACAGAACGATGGCTACACCTTC.

This chain uses TRBV29-1 with TRBJ2-3; D remains unclear. Trimming stripped 4 bases from V and 1 base from J, with 12 bases between. The CDR3 has 14 amino acids. Germline V gene data show CDR1 as SQVTM and CDR2 as ANQGSEA. The CDR3 here is CSVGAGSGTDTQYF. The DNA for the CDR3 is TGCAGCGTTGGCGCCGGGTCTGGCACAGATACGCAGTATTTT.

Here the CDR3 reads CASSPRGGDSGANVLTF. The CDR3 DNA sequence: TGTGCCAGCAGCCCCCGGGGAGGTGACTCTGGGGCCAACGTCCTGACTTTC. V usage is TRBV7-9 and J usage is TRBJ2-6, with a tentative D call TRBD2 (6 bases). Trimming took off 5 bases at V and 0 bases at J, with 14 bases between the two ends. Looked up from germline, CDR1 is SEHNR and CDR2 is FQNEAQ (reference sequence). This CDR3 is built from 17 residues.

This clone showed up just once. V and J are TRBV7-8 and TRBJ1-1, with a possible D match to TRBD1 (5 bases). Germline values: CDR1 SGHVS, CDR2 FQNEAQ. The V and J ends lost 4 bases and 10 bases respectively, with 13 bases between them. This CDR3 contains 12 residues. CDR3 DNA: TGTGCCAGCAGCTCAAGCGTGGGGGGAGCTTTCTTT. It encodes CASSSSVGGAFF.

The CDR3 DNA is TGTGCCAGCAGGGGGACCGGGACAGGGGCAATTAATGAGCAGTTCTTC. Translating gives CASRGTGTGAINEQFF. The chain uses TRBV2 and TRBJ2-1; TRBD1 agrees at 10 bases. Germline CDR1 and CDR2: SNHLY and FYNNEI. The CDR3 is made up of 16 amino acids. The ends lost 6 bases at V and 7 bases at J; junction bases unmatched: 12.

The chain recombines TRBV27 with TRBJ1-5, with D unclear. V was clipped by 1 base and J by 4 bases, with 11 bases between them. CDR1 and CDR2 from the germline V gene are MNHEY and SMNVEV (reference sequence). The CDR3 totals 15 residues. DNA for the CDR3: TGTGCCAGCAGTTTATTTACCGGGGATAATCAGCCCCAGCATTTT. Its protein product is CASSLFTGDNQPQHF.